The rows below give T cell receptor beta chains drawn from one sample of a study of shared clonotypes between healthy human individuals. Sequenced by immunoSEQ multiplex PCR; TCRdb stores in-frame clones only, minus some. The sample includes roughly 2.2 million clones, 85% to 95% of them seen just once. The specimen was naive CD4+ T cells from PBMCs. The origin of the receptors is a man younger than 30 in good health. Some clones in this sample may be carry-over from other donors' samples. The CDR3 runs from the conserved cysteine through the conserved F or W. A D gene is named only where the DNA matches it firmly. Expanded clones are given a class, and other clones once, few, many or no size at all.

clone_size | j_call | v_call | d_call | cdr3_aa | cdr3_nt
. | TRBJ2-5 | TRBV5-1 | . | CASSSLAGAPETQYF | TGCGCCAGCAGCTCCCTCGCGGGCGCACCAGAGACCCAGTACTTC
. | TRBJ2-2 | TRBV4-3 | . | CASSPQGHTGELFF | TGCGCCAGCAGCCCACAGGGTCACACCGGGGAGCTGTTTTTT
. | TRBJ1-1 | TRBV28 | . | CASSSHMNTEAFF | TGTGCCAGCAGTAGCCACATGAACACTGAAGCTTTCTTT
. | TRBJ2-1 | TRBV29-1 | . | CSVSFGDSSYNEQFF | TGCAGCGTATCATTTGGGGATTCCTCCTACAATGAGCAGTTCTTC
. | TRBJ2-3 | TRBV9 | TRBD2 | CASSARGLAGGGDTQYF | TGTGCCAGCAGCGCCCGGGGACTAGCGGGAGGTGGAGATACGCAGTATTTT
. | TRBJ2-4 | TRBV18 | . | CASSPTPGEVKNIQYF | TGTGCCAGCTCACCTACCCCAGGGGAGGTCAAAAACATTCAGTACTTC
. | TRBJ2-2 | TRBV6-1 | TRBD2 | CASSDPGLAGNTGELFF | TGTGCCAGCAGTGATCCGGGACTAGCGGGTAACACCGGGGAGCTGTTTTTT
. | TRBJ1-2 | TRBV4-1 | . | CASSQGQIGGYTF | TGCGCCAGCAGCCAAGGACAGATTGGTGGCTACACCTTC
once | TRBJ2-7 | TRBV7-2 | . | CASSLFGAVDEQYF | TGTGCCAGCAGCTTATTTGGGGCGGTAGACGAGCAGTACTTC
. | TRBJ2-7 | TRBV11-3 | . | CASSRARTPGSEQYF | TGTGCCAGCAGCCGAGCCCGGACCCCAGGCAGCGAGCAGTACTTC
. | TRBJ1-2 | TRBV28 | . | CASSLGGTDYGYTF | TGTGCCAGCAGTTTAGGCGGGACGGACTATGGCTACACCTTC
. | TRBJ1-2 | TRBV5-1 | . | CASSLVVTDSVGYTF | TGCGCCAGCAGCTTAGTCGTGACGGACTCGGTTGGCTACACCTTC
. | TRBJ2-5 | TRBV6-1 | . | CASSDRGVISETQYF | TGTGCCAGCAGTGACAGGGGGGTGATTTCAGAGACCCAGTACTTC
few | TRBJ2-2 | TRBV6-1 | . | CASSGPNGWNTGELFF | TGTGCCAGCAGTGGACCAAACGGATGGAACACCGGGGAGCTGTTTTTT
. | TRBJ1-6 | TRBV28 | . | CASSLGLTARYNSPLHF | TGTGCCAGCAGTTTAGGGTTGACTGCCCGCTATAATTCACCCCTCCACTTT
once | TRBJ2-3 | TRBV2 | . | CASQTYTQYF | TGTGCCAGCCAGACCTATACGCAGTATTTT
. | TRBJ1-2 | TRBV7-3 | . | CARPLGGYGYTF | TGTGCCAGACCACTAGGGGGCTATGGCTACACCTTC
. | TRBJ2-3 | TRBV7-9 | TRBD2 | CASSLSGDGSTQYF | TGTGCCAGCAGCTTAAGCGGGGACGGATCTACGCAGTATTTT
. | TRBJ1-2 | TRBV7-9 | TRBD1 | CASSSQGQGVFGYTF | TGTGCCAGCAGCTCCCAAGGACAGGGTGTATTTGGCTACACCTTC
. | TRBJ2-7 | TRBV5-1 | . | CASSSDISQALEQYF | TGCGCCAGCAGCTCGGATATCTCCCAGGCCCTCGAGCAGTACTTC
. | TRBJ2-5 | TRBV9 | . | CASSVSGQQETQYF | TGTGCCAGCAGCGTCTCAGGGCAGCAAGAGACCCAGTACTTC
few | TRBJ2-1 | TRBV5-1 | . | CASSLQDEQFF | TGCGCCAGCAGCTTACAAGACGAGCAGTTCTTC
once | TRBJ2-3 | TRBV5-1 | . | CASSLARAGYTDTQYF | TGCGCCAGCAGCTTGGCTCGGGCAGGGTACACAGATACGCAGTATTTT
. | TRBJ2-7 | TRBV7-2 | TRBD1 | CASSRTNRGPYEQYF | TGTGCCAGCAGCCGCACTAACAGGGGACCCTACGAGCAGTACTTC
once | TRBJ2-1 | TRBV6-5 | . | CASSSGTGQLGEQFF | TGTGCCAGCAGTTCCGGGACGGGTCAGTTGGGTGAGCAGTTCTTC
. | TRBJ2-7 | TRBV5-1 | . | CASSGSQSSYEQYF | TGCGCCAGCAGCGGGTCACAGAGCTCCTACGAGCAGTACTTC
. | TRBJ2-1 | TRBV6-6 | TRBD2 | CASSRTSGINEQFF | TGTGCCAGCAGTCGGACTAGCGGGATCAATGAGCAGTTCTTC
. | TRBJ1-2 | TRBV9 | TRBD1 | CASSASTGFGGGYTF | TGTGCCAGCAGCGCCTCGACAGGGTTTGGCGGTGGCTACACCTTC
. | TRBJ2-3 | TRBV7-6 | . | CASSLDSLVGFHTDTQYF | TGTGCCAGCAGCTTAGATAGCCTTGTGGGTTTCCACACAGATACGCAGTATTTT
. | TRBJ2-3 | TRBV5-1 | TRBD2 | CASSLGLAGAIDTQYF | TGCGCCAGCAGCTTGGGGCTAGCGGGAGCGATTGATACGCAGTATTTT
. | TRBJ2-2 | TRBV5-4 | . | CASSTGGGTNTGELFF | TGTGCCAGCAGCACCGGAGGGGGTACGAACACCGGGGAGCTGTTTTTT
. | TRBJ1-2 | TRBV14 | . | CASSYDGAVTYGYTF | TGTGCCAGCAGCTACGATGGGGCTGTTACCTATGGCTACACCTTC
. | TRBJ2-1 | TRBV27 | TRBD2 | CASSIGTSGRSHNEQFF | TGTGCCAGCAGTATCGGGACTAGCGGGAGAAGCCACAATGAGCAGTTCTTC
. | TRBJ2-5 | TRBV11-2 | TRBD1 | CASSLGSGTGAIETQYF | TGTGCCAGCAGCTTAGGCTCCGGGACAGGGGCCATCGAGACCCAGTACTTC
. | TRBJ2-3 | TRBV28 | . | CASSGRTGTDTQYF | TGTGCCAGCAGTGGACGGACTGGCACAGATACGCAGTATTTT
. | TRBJ2-5 | TRBV28 | . | CATRAVNNSPGARTQYF | TGTGCCACAAGAGCCGTTAATAATTCGCCCGGGGCTAGGACCCAGTACTTC
. | TRBJ1-2 | TRBV28 | . | CASSRITGSYGYTF | TGTGCCAGCAGTCGGATTACAGGGTCGTATGGCTACACCTTC
. | TRBJ2-7 | TRBV10-1 | TRBD2 | CASSVASGPNYEQYF | TGCGCCAGCAGTGTGGCTAGCGGGCCTAACTACGAGCAGTACTTC
. | TRBJ1-1 | TRBV5-4 | . | CASSLAVPTGEAFF | TGTGCCAGCAGCTTGGCCGTTCCAACCGGTGAAGCTTTCTTT
. | TRBJ2-6 | TRBV7-3 | . | CASSLTPLAPPNARLLTF | TGTGCCAGCAGCTTAACGCCTCTGGCCCCTCCAAACGCCCGTTTATTGACTTTC
. | TRBJ2-5 | TRBV9 | . | CASSVGAATSTQETQYF | TGTGCCAGCAGCGTAGGAGCGGCGACCTCCACCCAAGAGACCCAGTACTTC
. | TRBJ2-5 | TRBV7-9 | TRBD2 | CASSLVIDSGGWETQYF | TGTGCCAGCAGCTTAGTTATCGATAGCGGGGGATGGGAGACCCAGTACTTC
. | TRBJ2-3 | TRBV4-2 | . | CASSAAPTDTQYF | TGTGCCAGCAGCGCCGCCCCCACAGATACGCAGTATTTT
. | TRBJ1-1 | TRBV21-1 | . | CASSKYIGENTEAFF | TGTGCCAGCAGCAAATATATAGGGGAGAACACTGAAGCTTTCTTT
. | TRBJ1-1 | TRBV27 | . | CASSYRDPGEAFF | TGTGCCAGCAGCTACCGGGACCCGGGGGAAGCTTTCTTT
. | TRBJ2-3 | TRBV9 | . | CASSLGQRVTEYTQYF | TGTGCCAGCAGCCTGGGGCAGAGGGTGACCGAATATACGCAGTATTTT
. | TRBJ2-4 | TRBV5-4 | . | CASSLAGVAKNIQYF | TGTGCCAGCAGCTTGGCCGGGGTTGCCAAAAACATTCAGTACTTC
. | TRBJ1-3 | TRBV6-6 | . | CASSYQDTIYF | TGTGCCAGCAGTTATCAAGACACCATATATTTT
. | TRBJ2-3 | TRBV27 | TRBD1 | CASSSYPAQGSTTDTQYF | TGTGCCAGCAGTTCCTACCCCGCACAGGGGTCTACCACAGATACGCAGTATTTT
. | TRBJ2-7 | TRBV7-2 | . | CASSLGTPRGATGSTYF | TGTGCCAGCAGCTTAGGTACCCCAAGGGGGGCTACAGGGTCGACGTACTTC
. | TRBJ1-1 | TRBV11-3 | TRBD1 | CASSLQGGHTEAFF | TGTGCCAGCAGCTTGCAGGGGGGGCACACTGAAGCTTTCTTT
. | TRBJ2-7 | TRBV10-3 | . | CAISDPPVSSYEQYF | TGTGCCATCAGTGACCCCCCAGTAAGCTCCTACGAGCAGTACTTC
. | TRBJ2-5 | TRBV5-1 | TRBD2 | CASSALTSGSVPETQYF | TGCGCCAGCAGCGCCCTTACTAGCGGGAGCGTTCCTGAGACCCAGTACTTC
. | TRBJ1-1 | TRBV28 | . | CASTPGQARTEAFF | TGTGCCAGCACCCCTGGGCAGGCAAGAACTGAAGCTTTCTTT
few | TRBJ1-2 | TRBV21-1 | . | CASSKEGAYGYTF | TGTGCCAGCAGCAAAGAAGGGGCCTATGGCTACACCTTC